The 23 T cell receptor beta chains below all came from one sample that was sequenced in a study of cytomegalovirus exposure and HLA in healthy donors. Primers: 60 Vbeta forward and 13 Jbeta reverse. Only in-frame clones appear in the TCRdb table, and some are missing; sequencing was by immunoSEQ multiplex PCR. Its table lists about 150,000 clones. The sequenced sample was PBMCs. The receptors stem from a woman in her fifties or sixties in good health and CMV-seronegative.

The genes are TRBV28 and TRBJ1-5, with 10 positions matching TRBD1. This CDR3 has 18 amino acids. The germline CDR1 and CDR2 sequences are MDHEN and SYDVKM. V lost 5 bases and J lost 6; bases outside the gene matches: 16. CDR3 region: CASSPNPGQGPMAQPQHF. Here the CDR3 DNA reads TGTGCCAGCAGTCCGAATCCGGGACAGGGGCCGATGGCTCAGCCCCAGCATTTT.

The chain is built from TRBV18 and TRBJ2-7; maybe TRBD2 (5 bases). CDR1 is KGHSH, CDR2 LQKENI, per germline. The CDR3 has 14 residues. The V end lost 2 bases, the J end lost 2 bases, and 10 bases lay between the germline ends. Here the CDR3 DNA reads TGTGCCAGCTCACCAGGGGAGAAGACCTACGAGCAGTACTTC. Protein: CASSPGEKTYEQYF. Looking up the rest from reference TRBV18 and TRBJ2-7 gives the full variable domain: NAGVMQNPRHLVRRRGQEARLRCSPMKGHSHVYWYRQLPEEGLKFMVYLQKENIIDESGMPKERFSAEFPKEGPSILRIQQVVRGDSAAYFCASSPGEKTYEQYFGPGTRLTVT.

V is TRBV12-5 and J is TRBJ2-2; 10 bases agree with TRBD2. CDR3 size: 15 residues. CDR1 is LGHNT and CDR2 is FRNRAP in the germline V gene. Trimming took 6 bases from V and 5 from J; bases not matched to a gene: 6. The CDR3 loop reads CASGPGLAETGELFF. DNA for the CDR3: TGTGCTAGTGGCCCCGGACTAGCGGAAACCGGGGAGCTGTTTTTT.

The V gene is TRBV4-2, the J gene TRBJ2-7; TRBD2 agrees at 13 bases. After removal of 0 bases from V and 0 bases from J, the junction contained 2 bases not matched to a gene. Germline V gives CDR1 LGHNA, CDR2 YNFKEQ. CDR3 length: 17 amino acids. CDR3 DNA sequence: TGTGCCAGCAGCCAAGAGACTAGCGGGGGGTTCTCCTACGAGCAGTACTTC. Protein product: CASSQETSGGFSYEQYF.

The chain is built from TRBV7-3 and TRBJ2-7, with TRBD2 matching 7 bases. The CDR3 is made up of 14 amino acids. V was clipped by 2 bases and J by 6 bases; unmatched bases: 7. Germline CDR1 reads SGHTA; CDR2 reads FQGTGA. The CDR3 DNA reads TGTGCCAGCAGCTTAGGGACTAATCGTGGCGAGCAGTACTTC. This codes for CASSLGTNRGEQYF.

The V and J genes are TRBV6-5 and TRBJ1-4; D is unclear. CDR3 length: 14 amino acids. CDR1 MNHEY and CDR2 SVGAGI come from the germline V gene. With 6 bases removed from V and 7 bases from J, the gap between germline ends came to 15 bases. CDR3 DNA sequence: TGTGCCAGCAGATCAAGACCAGCGGGTGAAAAACTGTTTTTT. This sequence encodes CASRSRPAGEKLFF.

J is TRBJ2-7 and V is TRBV30; 9 nucleotides line up with TRBD1. The CDR3 spans 12 residues. The germline V gene has CDR1 GTSNPN and CDR2 SVGIG (reference sequence). J was trimmed by 4 bases and V by 5 bases; bases with no gene match: 3. The CDR3 here is CAWDRGVYEQYF. The CDR3 nucleotides read TGTGCCTGGGACAGGGGGGTATACGAGCAGTACTTC.

This sequence joins TRBV21-1 and TRBJ2-1; the table's D call, TRBD1, was not checked against the DNA. TRBV21-1 is an annotated pseudogene. CDR3 length: 15 amino acids. CDR3 DNA: TGTGCCAGCAGCAGCCGGACAGGGTCCTACAATGAGCAGTTCTTC. It specifies CASSSRTGSYNEQFF.

V and J are TRBV5-1 and TRBJ2-7, with TRBD2 matching 9 bases. CDR1 is SGHRS and CDR2 is YFSETQ in the germline V gene. CDR3 length: 16 amino acids. V lost 0 bases to trimming and J lost 3 bases; unmatched junction nucleotides: 7. The CDR3 loop reads CASSLDTVAGDYEQYF. The DNA for the CDR3 is TGCGCCAGCAGCTTGGATACAGTAGCGGGGGACTACGAGCAGTACTTC.

J is TRBJ2-3 and V is TRBV5-1; the D gene is possibly TRBD2 (5 bases). The CDR3 has 14 residues. Germline V gene lookup returns CDR1 SGHRS and CDR2 YFSETQ. V was cut by 4 bases and J by 1 base, with 10 bases left in between. The CDR3: CASSPPGGTDTQYF. CDR3 in DNA: TGCGCCAGCAGCCCCCCCGGGGGCACAGATACGCAGTATTTT. The full variable domain, rest sourced from reference TRBV5-1 and TRBJ2-3, is KAGVTQTPRYLIKTRGQQVTLSCSPISGHRSVSWYQQTPGQGLQFLFEYFSETQRNKGNFPGRFSGRQFSNSRSEMNVSTLELGDSALYLCASSPPGGTDTQYFGPGTRLTVL.

The chain is built from TRBV6-1 and TRBJ1-5; the match to TRBD1 covers 9 bases. The CDR3 totals 13 residues. Losses at the gene ends were 6 bases for V and 9 bases for J; bases not matched to a gene: 6. Germline V gene data show CDR1 as MNHNS and CDR2 as SASEGT. The CDR3 region is CASRDTGGRPQHF. Written as DNA, the CDR3 is TGTGCCAGCAGGGATACAGGGGGCAGGCCCCAGCATTTT.

The CDR3 sequence is CASRDGDEAFF. For the CDR3, the DNA is TGTGCCAGCAGGGATGGAGATGAAGCTTTCTTT. The chain combines TRBV28 with TRBJ1-1; D is unresolved. Looked up from germline, CDR1 is MDHEN and CDR2 is SYDVKM. The V and J ends lost 6 bases and 7 bases respectively, with 9 bases between them. The CDR3 is 11 amino acids.

The rearrangement links TRBV27 to TRBJ1-4, with 8 bases matching TRBD1. This CDR3 contains 15 residues. After removal of 7 bases from V and 0 bases from J, the junction contained 4 bases not matched to a gene. CDR1 is MNHEY, CDR2 SMNVEV, per germline (reference sequence). DNA for the CDR3: TGTGCCAGCAAATTACAGGGGGCAACTAATGAAAAACTGTTTTTT. Its protein is CASKLQGATNEKLFF. The whole variable domain, remainder taken from reference TRBV27 and TRBJ1-4, is EAQVTQNPRYLITVTGKKLTVTCSQNMNHEYMSWYRQDPGLGLRQIYYSMNVEVTDKGDVPEGYKVSRKEKRNFPLILESPSPNQTSLYFCASKLQGATNEKLFFGSGTQLSVL.

The chain links TRBV5-6 to TRBJ2-3; the match to TRBD2 covers 8 bases. V trimming: 0 bases; J trimming: 2 bases; junction bases outside the gene matches: 8. This CDR3 has 17 residues. Germline V lookup: CDR1 SGHDT, CDR2 YYEEEE. The DNA of the CDR3 is TGTGCCAGCAGCTTGGATGACGGGAGGGTATACACAGATACGCAGTATTTT. This gives the protein CASSLDDGRVYTDTQYF.

This rearrangement joins TRBV11-2 to TRBJ2-3; a weak D match, TRBD2 (6 bases). V was trimmed by 5 bases and J by 3 bases, leaving 15 bases between them. Germline V gives CDR1 SGHAT, CDR2 FQNNGV. CDR3 length: 15 amino acids. The CDR3 here is CASSQPLGGTDTQYF. For the CDR3, the DNA is TGTGCCAGCAGCCAACCCTTGGGGGGAACAGATACGCAGTATTTT.

The CDR3 sequence: CASSQARTRELTDTQYF. CDR3 nucleotides: TGTGCCAGCAGCCAAGCTCGAACTAGAGAGCTCACAGATACGCAGTATTTT. V and J are TRBV14 and TRBJ2-3, with TRBD2 as a possible D gene (5 bases). The germline V gene encodes CDR1 SGHDN and CDR2 FVKESK. This CDR3 contains 17 residues. V was trimmed by 1 base and J by 2 bases, leaving 16 bases between them.

The chain combines TRBV5-6 with TRBJ1-2; 10 bases line up with TRBD1. The length of the CDR3 is 18 residues. V dropped 5 bases and J dropped 0; count of bases not matched to a gene: 13. Germline V CDR1 and CDR2: SGHDT, YYEEEE. The CDR3 nucleotides are TGTGCCAGCAGGCGCACCGGGACAGGGGCCGGTTCTAACTATGGCTACACCTTC. Protein sequence: CASRRTGTGAGSNYGYTF.

CDR3 in DNA: TGTGCCAGCAGGCCGGGACACCTCACTGAAGCTTTCTTT. Residues: CASRPGHLTEAFF. V gene TRBV28 combines with J gene TRBJ1-1; a weak D match, TRBD1 (6 bases). V was cut by 6 bases and J by 4 bases, with 12 bases left in between. This CDR3 has 13 residues. From germline, CDR1 is MDHEN and CDR2 SYDVKM.

The genes are TRBV7-9 and TRBJ2-2; 10 nucleotides align to TRBD2. V gave up 3 bases and J gave up 0 bases; unmatched junction bases: 7. Per germline, CDR1 SEHNR and CDR2 FQNEAQ (reference sequence). This CDR3 comprises 18 residues. CDR3 sequence (DNA): TGTGCCAGCAGCTTCCCAGGACTAGCGGCCTCGAACACCGGGGAGCTGTTTTTT. Amino acid sequence: CASSFPGLAASNTGELFF.

This chain joins TRBV6-1 and TRBJ1-2, with 7 bases lining up with TRBD1. This CDR3 has 13 amino acids. Germline lookup yields CDR1 MNHNS and CDR2 SASEGT. Losses at the gene ends were 6 bases for V and 4 bases for J; bases not matched to a gene: 5. Here the CDR3 reads CASRDGTVYGYTF. CDR3 nucleotide sequence: TGTGCCAGCAGGGACGGGACAGTCTATGGCTACACCTTC.

The rearrangement links TRBV30 to TRBJ1-5; 7 bases match TRBD1. The CDR3 length is 13 residues. J lost 7 bases, V lost 5 bases, and 8 bases had no gene match. Germline CDR1 is GTSNPN and CDR2 is SVGIG (reference sequence). The CDR3 loop is CAWARQGLQPQHF. In DNA, the CDR3 is TGTGCCTGGGCCCGACAGGGTTTACAGCCCCAGCATTTT.

The chain joins TRBV29-1 to TRBJ2-3, with D tentatively TRBD1 (6 bases). From germline, CDR1 is SQVTM and CDR2 ANQGSEA. CDR3 size: 12 residues. V was shortened by 4 bases and J by 1 base, with 6 bases between the two germline ends. In DNA, the CDR3 is TGCAGCGTTGGGACAGGCACAGATACGCAGTATTTT. Protein product: CSVGTGTDTQYF.

V and J are TRBV7-9 and TRBJ1-4; D is unresolved. Germline V gene sequence: CDR1 SEHNR, CDR2 FQNEAQ (reference sequence). V was trimmed by 3 bases and J by 5 bases, leaving 16 bases between them. This CDR3 has 16 residues. CDR3 sequence: CASSFGMGALNEKLFF. The DNA of the CDR3 is TGTGCCAGCAGCTTTGGTATGGGCGCTCTCAATGAAAAACTGTTTTTT.